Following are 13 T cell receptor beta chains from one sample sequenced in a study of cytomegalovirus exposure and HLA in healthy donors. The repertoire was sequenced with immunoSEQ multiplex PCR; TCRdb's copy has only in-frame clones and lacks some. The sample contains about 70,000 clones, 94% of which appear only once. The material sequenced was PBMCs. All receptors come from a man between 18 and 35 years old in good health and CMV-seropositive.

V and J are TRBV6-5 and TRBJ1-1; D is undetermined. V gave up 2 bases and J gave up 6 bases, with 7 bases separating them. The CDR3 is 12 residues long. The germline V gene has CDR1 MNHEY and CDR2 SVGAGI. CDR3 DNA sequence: TGTGCCAGCAGTTACCCCGGGGCTGAAGCTTTCTTT. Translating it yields CASSYPGAEAFF.

The CDR3 is CATSRDIAGAGVTQYF. Written as DNA, the CDR3 is TGTGCCACCAGCAGAGACATAGCGGGAGCCGGGGTCACGCAGTATTTT. The rearrangement uses TRBV15 and TRBJ2-3, with 9 bases that match TRBD2. This CDR3 has 16 residues. Germline V gives CDR1 LNHNV, CDR2 YYDKDF (reference sequence). Trimming removed 0 bases from V and 9 bases from J; junction bases left unmatched: 10.

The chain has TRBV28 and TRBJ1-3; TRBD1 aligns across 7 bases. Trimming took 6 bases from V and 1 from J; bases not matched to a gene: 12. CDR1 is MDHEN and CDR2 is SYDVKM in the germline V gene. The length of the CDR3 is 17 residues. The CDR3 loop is CASSPDRDMLSGNTIYF. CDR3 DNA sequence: TGTGCCAGCAGCCCTGACAGGGATATGCTTTCTGGAAACACCATATATTTT.

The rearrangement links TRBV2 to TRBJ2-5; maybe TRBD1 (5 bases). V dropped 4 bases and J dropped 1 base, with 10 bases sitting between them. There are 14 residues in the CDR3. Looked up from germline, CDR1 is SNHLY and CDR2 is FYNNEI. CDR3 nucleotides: TGTGCCAGCAGTGGACAGCCTGGCCAAGAGACCCAGTACTTC. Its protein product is CASSGQPGQETQYF.

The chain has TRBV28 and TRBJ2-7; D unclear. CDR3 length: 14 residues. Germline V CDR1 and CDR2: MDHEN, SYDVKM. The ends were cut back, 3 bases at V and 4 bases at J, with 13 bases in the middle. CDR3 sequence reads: CASSFEGFRYEQYF. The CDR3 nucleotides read TGTGCCAGCAGTTTCGAAGGTTTCAGGTACGAGCAGTACTTC.

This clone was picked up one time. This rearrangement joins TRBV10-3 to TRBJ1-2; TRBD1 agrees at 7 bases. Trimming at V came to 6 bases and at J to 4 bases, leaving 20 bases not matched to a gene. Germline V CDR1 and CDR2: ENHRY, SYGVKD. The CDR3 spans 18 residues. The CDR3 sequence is CAISVVPRDSGRPYGYTF. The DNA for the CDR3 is TGTGCCATCAGCGTCGTTCCCCGGGACAGCGGACGACCCTATGGCTACACCTTC.

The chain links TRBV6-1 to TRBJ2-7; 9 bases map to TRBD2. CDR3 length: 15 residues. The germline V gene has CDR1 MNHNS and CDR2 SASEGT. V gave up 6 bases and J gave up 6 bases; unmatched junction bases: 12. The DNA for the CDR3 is TGTGCCAGCAGGGTTTCGGGAGCGGGAGGCGGCGAGCAGTACTTC. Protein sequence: CASRVSGAGGGEQYF.

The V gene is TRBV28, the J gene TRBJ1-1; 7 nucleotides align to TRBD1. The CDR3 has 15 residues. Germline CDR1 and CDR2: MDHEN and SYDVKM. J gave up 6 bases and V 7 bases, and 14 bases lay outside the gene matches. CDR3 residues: CASTIDWDSTSEAFF. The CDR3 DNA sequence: TGTGCCAGCACGATCGACTGGGACAGTACTTCTGAAGCTTTCTTT.

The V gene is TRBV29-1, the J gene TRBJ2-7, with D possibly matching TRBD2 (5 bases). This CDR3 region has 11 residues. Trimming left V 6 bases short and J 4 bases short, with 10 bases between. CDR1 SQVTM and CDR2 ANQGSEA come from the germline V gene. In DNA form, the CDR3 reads TGCAGCGTACTAGACCCGTACGAGCAGTACTTC. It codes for CSVLDPYEQYF.

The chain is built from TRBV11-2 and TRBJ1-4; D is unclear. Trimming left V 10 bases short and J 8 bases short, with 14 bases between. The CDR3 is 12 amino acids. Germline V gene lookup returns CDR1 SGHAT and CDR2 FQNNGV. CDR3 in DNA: TGTGCCACCAGGTCCAGAAACGAAAAACTGTTTTTT. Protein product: CATRSRNEKLFF. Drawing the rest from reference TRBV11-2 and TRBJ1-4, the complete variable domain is EAGVAQSPRYKIIEKRQSVAFWCNPISGHATLYWYQQILGQGPKLLIQFQNNGVVDDSQLPKDRFSAERLKGVDSTLKIQPAKLEDSAVYLCATRSRNEKLFFGSGTQLSVL.

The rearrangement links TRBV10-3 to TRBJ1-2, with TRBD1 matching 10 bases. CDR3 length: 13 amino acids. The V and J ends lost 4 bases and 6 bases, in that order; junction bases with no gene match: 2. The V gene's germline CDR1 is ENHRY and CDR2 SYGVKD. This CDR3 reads CAISVGTGDGYTF. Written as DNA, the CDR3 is TGTGCCATCAGTGTTGGGACAGGGGATGGCTACACCTTC.

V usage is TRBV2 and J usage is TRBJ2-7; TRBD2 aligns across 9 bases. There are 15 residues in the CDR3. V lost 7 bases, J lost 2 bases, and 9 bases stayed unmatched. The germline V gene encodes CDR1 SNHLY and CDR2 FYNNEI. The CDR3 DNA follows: TGTGCCAGCACTGTTAGGCGGGAGGGCCCCTACGAGCAGTACTTC. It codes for CASTVRREGPYEQYF. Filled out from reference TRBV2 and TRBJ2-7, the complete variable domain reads EPEVTQTPSHQVTQMGQEVILRCVPISNHLYFYWYRQILGQKVEFLVSFYNNEISEKSEIFDDQFSVERPDGSNFTLKIRSTKLEDSAMYFCASTVRREGPYEQYFGPGTRLTVT.

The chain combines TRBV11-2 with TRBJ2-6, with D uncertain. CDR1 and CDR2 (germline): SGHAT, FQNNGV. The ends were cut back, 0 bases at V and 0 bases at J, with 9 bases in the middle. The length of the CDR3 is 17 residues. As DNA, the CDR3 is TGTGCCAGCAGCTTAGATAATAGTAGCTCTGGGGCCAACGTCCTGACTTTC. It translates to CASSLDNSSSGANVLTF. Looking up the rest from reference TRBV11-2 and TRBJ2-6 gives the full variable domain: EAGVAQSPRYKIIEKRQSVAFWCNPISGHATLYWYQQILGQGPKLLIQFQNNGVVDDSQLPKDRFSAERLKGVDSTLKIQPAKLEDSAVYLCASSLDNSSSGANVLTFGAGSRLTVL.